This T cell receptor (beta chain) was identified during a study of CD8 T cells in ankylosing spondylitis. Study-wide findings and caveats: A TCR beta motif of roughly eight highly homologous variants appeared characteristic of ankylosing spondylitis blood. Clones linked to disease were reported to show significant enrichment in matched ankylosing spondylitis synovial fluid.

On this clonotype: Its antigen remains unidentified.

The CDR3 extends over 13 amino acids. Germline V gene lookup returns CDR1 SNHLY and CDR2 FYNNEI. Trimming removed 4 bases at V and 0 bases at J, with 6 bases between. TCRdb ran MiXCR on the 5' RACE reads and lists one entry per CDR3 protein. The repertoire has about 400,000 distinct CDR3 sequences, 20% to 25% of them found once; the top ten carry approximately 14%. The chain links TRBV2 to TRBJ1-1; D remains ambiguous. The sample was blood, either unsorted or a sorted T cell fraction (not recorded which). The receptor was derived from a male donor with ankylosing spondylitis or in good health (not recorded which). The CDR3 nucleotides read TGTGCCAGCAGTGGAGCGGTGAACACTGAAGCTTTCTTT. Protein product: CASSGAVNTEAFF.